The next 19 T cell receptor beta chains were all read from a single sample in a study of tumor-infiltrating lymphocytes in primary liver carcinoma. The tissue used was unsorted bulk material of roughly 17-31 mg. RNA and DNA were co-extracted from it with the AllPrep DNA/RNA mini kit. A constant-region primer served to make TCR beta cDNA from about 530 ng total RNA. Nested multiplex PCR, run for three rounds with slightly modified ARM-PCR, yielded TCR beta libraries. Both of the initial two PCR rounds ran for about 11 cycles and employed TRBV1-TRBV30 forward primers alongside a C-beta reverse primer. MiXCR was run by TCRdb on the multiplex PCR reads, yielding one entry per CDR3 protein. The sample lists about 210,000 distinct CDR3 sequences, around 85% occurring once. The sequenced sample consisted of tumor tissue from primary liver carcinoma. These receptors came from a man in his forties with primary liver carcinoma and hepatitis B virus infection.

This chain joins TRBV6-2 or TRBV6-3 and TRBJ1-1; D gene unclear. Trimming stripped 7 bases from V and 9 bases from J, with 27 bases between. Germline loops: CDR1 MNHEY, CDR2 SVGEGT. The CDR3 is 16 residues long. In DNA, the CDR3 is TGTGCCAGCACTATAATCTGGACGAGGGTAGTTACTAAAGCTTTCTTT. Protein sequence: CASTIIWTRVVTKAFF.

The CDR3 is CASSQDMGTANAEYF. In DNA, the CDR3 is TGCGCCAGCAGCCAAGATATGGGGACAGCAAACGCGGAGTACTTC. V and J are TRBV4-3 and TRBJ2-7; 7 bases are shared with TRBD1. The CDR3 loop spans 15 amino acids. CDR1 is LGHNA and CDR2 is YSLEER in the germline V gene. V trimming: 0 bases; J trimming: 11 bases; junction bases outside the gene matches: 13.

CDR3 in amino acids: CASSPAAQSNQPQHF. CDR3 DNA: TGTGCCAGCAGCCCCGCGGCGCAGTCTAACCAGCCCCAGCATTTT. The J gene is TRBJ1-5, the V gene TRBV12-3 or TRBV12-4; the D is unclear. V lost 6 bases, J lost 7 bases, and 19 bases lay in between. The CDR3 runs 15 residues.

Turning to this clonotype: One junction end disagrees with the germline gene, perhaps due to a read error. This chain connects TRBV4-2 to TRBJ2-1; the match to TRBD2 covers 10 bases. The CDR3 is made up of 14 amino acids. The germline CDR1 and CDR2 sequences are LGHNA and YNFKEQ. CDR3 loop: CVSSQLAGCNEQFF. The CDR3 DNA reads TGTGTCAGCAGCCAACTAGCGGGATGCAATGAGCAGTTCTTC.

The V and J genes are TRBV28 and TRBJ1-2; TRBD1 aligns across 8 bases. V trimming: 7 bases; J trimming: 3 bases; junction bases outside the gene matches: 7. In germline, CDR1 is MDHEN, CDR2 SYDVKM. This CDR3 spans 14 amino acids. CDR3: CASNAPQGDYGYTF. As DNA, the CDR3 is TGTGCCAGCAATGCGCCACAGGGGGACTATGGCTACACCTTC.

V and J are TRBV6-1 and TRBJ1-2; D is perhaps TRBD1 (5 bases). Per germline, CDR1 MNHNS and CDR2 SASEGT. The CDR3 extends over 14 amino acids. V shed 7 bases and J shed 5 bases, with 17 bases lying between them. The chain's CDR3 is CASTTGHRKYGYTF. The CDR3 DNA sequence: TGTGCCAGCACCACGGGTCACAGGAAGTATGGCTACACCTTC.

Worth noting for this clonotype: A read error may explain this, as a much larger clone is one base away. The chain uses TRBV29-1 and TRBJ2-5; D gene ambiguous. Trimming shortened V by 5 bases and J by 5 bases, and 12 bases separated the two germline ends. The CDR3 spans 12 residues. The germline V gene encodes CDR1 SQVTM and CDR2 ANQGSEA. The CDR3 nucleotides read TGCAGCGTTTCGGCGTCTGGGGAGACCCAGTACTTC. Translation gives CSVSASGETQYF.

The rearrangement joins TRBV5-1 to TRBJ2-2; TRBD1 matches 7 bases. CDR3 length: 14 amino acids. CDR1 is SGHRS and CDR2 is YFSETQ in the germline V gene. Unmatched junction bases numbered 3, after V lost 4 bases and J lost 3 bases. CDR3 bases: TGCGCCAGCAGCGCTACAGGGGACACCGGGGAGCTGTTTTTT. This gives the protein CASSATGDTGELFF.

The chain links TRBV20-1 to TRBJ2-7; no reliable D call. Trimming took 0 bases from V and 6 from J, leaving 9 bases between them. CDR3 length: 12 amino acids. CDR1 is DFQATT, CDR2 SNEGSKA, per germline (reference sequence). The CDR3: CSARDGRGEQYF. In DNA, the CDR3 is TGCAGTGCTAGAGATGGGCGAGGCGAGCAGTACTTC.

V is TRBV20-1 and J is TRBJ2-1, with 8 positions matching TRBD2. The CDR3 is made up of 19 amino acids. With V trimmed by 2 bases and J by 9 bases, 24 bases remained unmatched. Germline assignment: CDR1 DFQATT and CDR2 SNEGSKA (reference sequence). The CDR3 region has the DNA TGCAGTGCTAGAAATGTGGAGGGGGTTGCGACTAGCGCATGGGGTGAGCAGTTCTTC. Translation gives CSARNVEGVATSAWGEQFF.

Ten or more counts support this clonotype. A read error may explain this, as a much larger clone is one base away. V usage is TRBV4-2 and J usage is TRBJ2-3; D not certain. This CDR3 region has 13 residues. Germline lookup yields CDR1 LGHNA and CDR2 YNFKEQ. The V and J ends lost 1 base and 4 bases respectively, with 6 bases between them. This CDR3 reads CASSQGPADTQYF. The CDR3 coding sequence is TGTGCCAGCAGCCAAGGCCCCGCAGATACGCAGTATTTT.

In this sample, this clonotype turned up once. A much larger clone differs from this one at a single base, so this may be a read error. The chain combines TRBV5-1 with TRBJ2-3, with D possibly being TRBD1 (6 bases). The CDR3 has 14 amino acids. From germline, CDR1 is SGHRS and CDR2 YFSETQ. CDR3 residues: CVSSRQEGTDTQYF. The CDR3 DNA reads TGCGTCAGCAGCCGACAGGAGGGCACAGATACGCAGTATTTT. Together with reference TRBV5-1 and TRBJ2-3, the CDR3 gives the full variable domain: KAGVTQTPRYLIKTRGQQVTLSCSPISGHRSVSWYQQTPGQGLQFLFEYFSETQRNKGNFPGRFSGRQFSNSRSEMNVSTLELGDSALYLCVSSRQEGTDTQYFGPGTRLTVL.

This chain joins TRBV9 and TRBJ2-7, with D perhaps matching TRBD1 (7 bases). The CDR3 consists of 14 residues. Germline CDR1 and CDR2: SGDLS and YYNGEE. The CDR3 loop is CASGVEPGGPKQYF. The CDR3 DNA reads TGTGCTAGCGGCGTAGAACCAGGGGGACCTAAGCAGTACTTC.

This clonotype has a count of ten or more. The chain uses TRBV21-1 and TRBJ2-5; TRBD1, as called in the table, went unchecked against the DNA. TRBV21-1 is assigned pseudogene status. The CDR3 is 15 residues long. CDR3: CASSVKVRGQETQYF. The DNA of the CDR3 is TGTGCCAGCAGCGTCAAGGTCCGGGGCCAAGAGACCCAGTACTTC.

CDR3 bases: TGTGCCAGCAGCACTCGACAGCTGGACAATGAGCAGTTCTTC. Its translation: CASSTRQLDNEQFF. The V gene is TRBV11-2, the J gene TRBJ2-1; perhaps TRBD1 as D (5 bases). The CDR3 totals 14 residues. CDR1 is SGHAT, CDR2 FQNNGV, per germline. V gave up 5 bases and J gave up 5 bases, with 13 bases separating them.

Comment on this clonotype: Relative to the germline gene, one junction end is altered; a read error may explain this. The J gene is TRBJ2-5, the V gene TRBV5-4; 8 nucleotides agree with TRBD1. This CDR3 comprises 16 residues. From germline, CDR1 is SGHNT and CDR2 YYREEE (reference sequence). The CDR3 sequence is CASSVTTGGRMETQYF. DNA for the CDR3: TGCGCCAGCAGCGTAACCACAGGGGGGAGGATGGAGACCCAGTACTTC.

To note about this clonotype: Lacking the conserved final phenylalanine or tryptophan, this CDR3 likely reflects a read error. The chain links TRBV6-6 to TRBJ1-6; D is possibly TRBD1 (5 bases). This CDR3 region has 15 residues. The V end was cut by 0 bases, the J end by 9 bases, with 12 bases between. In germline, CDR1 is MNHNY, CDR2 SVGAGI (reference sequence). The CDR3 protein is CASSYSRGESSPLHI. DNA of the CDR3: TGTGCCAGCAGTTACTCGAGAGGGGAAAGTTCACCCCTCCACATT.

This clonotype occurred a few times. A much larger clone lies one base from this, so it may be a read error. The chain has TRBV10-2 and TRBJ2-6; D unresolved. CDR1 and CDR2 (germline): WSHSY, SAAADI. The length of the CDR3 is 11 residues. The CDR3 loop reads CTSSWANVLTF. The CDR3 bases are TGCACCAGCAGTTGGGCCAACGTCCTGACTTTC.

About this clonotype: Sequence at one end of the junction differs from germline and may be a read error. The chain recombines TRBV11-2 with TRBJ2-7, with 15 bases fitting TRBD2. The length of the CDR3 is 17 residues. The germline CDR1 and CDR2 sequences are SGHAT and FQNNGV. For the CDR3, the DNA is TGTGCTAGCAGACAAGGACTAGCGGGAGGGTCGTCCTACGAACAGTACTTC. This sequence encodes CASRQGLAGGSSYEQYF.